This T cell receptor beta chain was observed in a study of high-grade serous ovarian cancer treatment subgroups. Turning to this clone: Its antigen is not known.

The tumor samples were collected prior to definitive surgery or chemotherapy. Sequencing was performed with immunoSEQ multiplex PCR; in TCRdb, only in-frame clones are kept and a portion is missing. The sample includes approximately 36,000 clones, 75% to 85% seen only once; the top ten take about 3.3%. Regarding the study as a whole: Only CDR3 was analyzed; CDR1 and CDR2 were not.

The CDR3 consists of 13 residues. Trimming took 2 bases from V and 4 from J, leaving 6 bases between them. Germline CDR1 and CDR2: MDHEN and SYDVKM. The V call is TRBV28, the J call TRBJ2-1; D unresolved. The sequence came from a human donor with high-grade serous ovarian cancer. Material for sequencing was tumor tissue. CDR3 sequence (DNA): TGTGCCAGCAGTTTAGATCTTTACAATGAGCAGTTCTTC. This translates into CASSLDLYNEQFF.